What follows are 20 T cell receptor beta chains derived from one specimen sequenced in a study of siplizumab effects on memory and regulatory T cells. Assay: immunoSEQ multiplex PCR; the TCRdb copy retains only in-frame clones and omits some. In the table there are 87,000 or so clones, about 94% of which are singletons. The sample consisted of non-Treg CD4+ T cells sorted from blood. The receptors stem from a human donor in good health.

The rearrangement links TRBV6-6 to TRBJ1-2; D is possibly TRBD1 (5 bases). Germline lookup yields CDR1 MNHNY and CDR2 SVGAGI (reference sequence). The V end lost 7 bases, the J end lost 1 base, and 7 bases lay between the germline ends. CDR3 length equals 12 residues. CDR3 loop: CASTTDNYGYTF. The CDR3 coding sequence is TGTGCCAGCACGACAGATAACTATGGCTACACCTTC.

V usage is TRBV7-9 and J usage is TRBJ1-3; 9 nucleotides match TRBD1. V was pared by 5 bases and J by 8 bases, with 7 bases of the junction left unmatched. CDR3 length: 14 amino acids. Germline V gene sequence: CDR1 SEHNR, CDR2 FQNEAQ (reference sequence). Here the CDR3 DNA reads TGTGCCAGCAGCCCGGACAGGGGAATAGACACCATATATTTT. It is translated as CASSPDRGIDTIYF.

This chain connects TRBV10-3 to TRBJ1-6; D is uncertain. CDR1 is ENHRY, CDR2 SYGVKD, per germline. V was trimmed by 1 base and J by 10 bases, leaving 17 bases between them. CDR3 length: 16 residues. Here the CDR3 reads CAISEFLPPLRSPLHF. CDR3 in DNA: TGTGCCATCAGTGAGTTTTTGCCCCCTTTACGATCACCCCTCCACTTT.

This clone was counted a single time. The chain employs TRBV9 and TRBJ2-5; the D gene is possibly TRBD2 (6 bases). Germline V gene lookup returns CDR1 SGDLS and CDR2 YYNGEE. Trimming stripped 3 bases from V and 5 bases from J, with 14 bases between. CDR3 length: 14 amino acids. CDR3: CASSGRGLGETQYF. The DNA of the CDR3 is TGTGCCAGCAGCGGGCGGGGACTGGGGGAGACCCAGTACTTC.

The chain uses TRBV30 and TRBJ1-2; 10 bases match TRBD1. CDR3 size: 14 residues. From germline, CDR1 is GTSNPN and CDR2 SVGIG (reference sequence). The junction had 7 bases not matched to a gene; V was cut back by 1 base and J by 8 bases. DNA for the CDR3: TGTGCCTGGAGTGCCGACAGGGGGCGACAGGGCTACACCTTC. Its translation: CAWSADRGRQGYTF.

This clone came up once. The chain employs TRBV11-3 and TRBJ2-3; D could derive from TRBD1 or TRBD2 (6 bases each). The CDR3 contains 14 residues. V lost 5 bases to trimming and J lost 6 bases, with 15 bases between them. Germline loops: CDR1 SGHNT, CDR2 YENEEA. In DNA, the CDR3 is TGTGCCAGCAGCCCCGGCGGGGACACGGATACGCAGTATTTT. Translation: CASSPGGDTDTQYF. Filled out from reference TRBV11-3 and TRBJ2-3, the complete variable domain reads EAGVVQSPRYKIIEKKQPVAFWCNPISGHNTLYWYLQNLGQGPELLIRYENEEAVDDSQLPKDRFSAERLKGVDSTLKIQPAELGDSAVYLCASSPGGDTDTQYFGPGTRLTVL.

For the CDR3, the DNA is TGTGCCAGTAGTACGACGGGTCTCGGGCAGCCCCAGCATTTT. This codes for CASSTTGLGQPQHF. This chain connects TRBV19 to TRBJ1-5; no clear D. V was trimmed by 4 bases and J by 7 bases, leaving 14 bases between them. Germline V gene lookup returns CDR1 LNHDA and CDR2 SQIVND (reference sequence). The CDR3 totals 14 residues. The full variable domain, rest sourced from reference TRBV19 and TRBJ1-5, is DGGITQSPKYLFRKEGQNVTLSCEQNLNHDAMYWYRQDPGQGLRLIYYSQIVNDFQKGDIAEGYSVSREKKESFPLTVTSAQKNPTAFYLCASSTTGLGQPQHFGDGTRLSIL.

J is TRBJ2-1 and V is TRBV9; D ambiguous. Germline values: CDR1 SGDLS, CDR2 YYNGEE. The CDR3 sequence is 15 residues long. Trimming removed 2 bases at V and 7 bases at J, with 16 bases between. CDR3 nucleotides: TGTGCCAGCAGCGTCTTCGTCTCACATGGGAATGAGCAGTTCTTC. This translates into CASSVFVSHGNEQFF.

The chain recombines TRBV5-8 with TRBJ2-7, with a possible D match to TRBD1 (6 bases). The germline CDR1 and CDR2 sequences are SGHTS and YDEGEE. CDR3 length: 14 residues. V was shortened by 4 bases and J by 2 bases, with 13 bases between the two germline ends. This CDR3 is CASSRIRTAYEQYF. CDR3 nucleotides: TGTGCCAGCAGCCGTATTAGGACAGCCTACGAGCAGTACTTC.

The chain's CDR3 is CASSLRANLHTEAFF. Written as DNA, the CDR3 is TGTGCCAGCAGCTTACGGGCCAACCTCCACACTGAAGCTTTCTTT. The J gene is TRBJ1-1, the V gene TRBV7-8; no clear D gene. The CDR3 consists of 15 residues. Germline values: CDR1 SGHVS, CDR2 FQNEAQ. V lost 2 bases and J lost 3, with 13 bases in between.

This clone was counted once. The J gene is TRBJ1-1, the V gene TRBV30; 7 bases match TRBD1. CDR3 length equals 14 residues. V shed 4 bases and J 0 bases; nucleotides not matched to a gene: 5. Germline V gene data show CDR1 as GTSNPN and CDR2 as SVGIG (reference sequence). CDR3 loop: CAWTATGLNTEAFF. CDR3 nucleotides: TGTGCCTGGACCGCGACAGGGTTGAACACTGAAGCTTTCTTT.

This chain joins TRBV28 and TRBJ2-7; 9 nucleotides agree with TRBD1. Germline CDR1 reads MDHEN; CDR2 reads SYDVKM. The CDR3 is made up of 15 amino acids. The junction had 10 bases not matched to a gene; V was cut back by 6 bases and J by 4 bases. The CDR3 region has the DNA TGTGCCAGCAGCTCGGCCGGGACAGGGATGTACGAGCAGTACTTC. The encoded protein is CASSSAGTGMYEQYF. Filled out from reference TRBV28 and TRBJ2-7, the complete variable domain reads DVKVTQSSRYLVKRTGEKVFLECVQDMDHENMFWYRQDPGLGLRLIYFSYDVKMKEKGDIPEGYSVSREKKERFSLILESASTNQTSMYLCASSSAGTGMYEQYFGPGTRLTVT.

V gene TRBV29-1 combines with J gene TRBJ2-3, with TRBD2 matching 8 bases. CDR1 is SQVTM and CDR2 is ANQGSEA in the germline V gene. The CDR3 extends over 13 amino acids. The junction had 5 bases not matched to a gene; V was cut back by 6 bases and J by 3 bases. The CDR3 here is CSVDSGGTDTQYF. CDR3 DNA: TGCAGCGTCGACAGCGGGGGAACAGATACGCAGTATTTT.

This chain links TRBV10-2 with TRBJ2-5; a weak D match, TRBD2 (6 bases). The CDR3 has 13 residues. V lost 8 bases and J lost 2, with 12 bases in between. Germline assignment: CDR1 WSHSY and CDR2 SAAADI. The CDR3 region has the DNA TGCGCCAGCGGGCGGGGAGTACAAGAGACCCAGTACTTC. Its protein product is CASGRGVQETQYF.

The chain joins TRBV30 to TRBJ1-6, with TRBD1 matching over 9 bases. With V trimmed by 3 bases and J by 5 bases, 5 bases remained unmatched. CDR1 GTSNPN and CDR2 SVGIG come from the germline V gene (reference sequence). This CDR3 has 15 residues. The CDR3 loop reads CAWSGTGPNNSPLHF. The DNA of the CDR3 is TGTGCCTGGAGCGGGACAGGGCCTAATAATTCACCCCTCCACTTT.

CDR3: CASRLHANTGELFF. The DNA of the CDR3 is TGTGCCAGCCGACTACACGCGAACACCGGGGAGCTGTTTTTT. This chain connects TRBV11-3 to TRBJ2-2, with D possibly being TRBD2 (5 bases). The CDR3 runs to 14 residues. Trimming cost V 8 bases and J 0 bases, with 10 bases left between them. CDR1 is SGHNT and CDR2 is YENEEA in the germline V gene. Complete variable domain (other parts from reference TRBV11-3 and TRBJ2-2): EAGVVQSPRYKIIEKKQPVAFWCNPISGHNTLYWYLQNLGQGPELLIRYENEEAVDDSQLPKDRFSAERLKGVDSTLKIQPAELGDSAVYLCASRLHANTGELFFGEGSRLTVL.

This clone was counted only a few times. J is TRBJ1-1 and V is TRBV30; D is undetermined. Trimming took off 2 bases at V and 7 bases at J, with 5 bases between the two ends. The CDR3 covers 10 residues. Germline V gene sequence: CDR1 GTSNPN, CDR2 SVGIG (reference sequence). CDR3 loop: CAWSRGEAFF. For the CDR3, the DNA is TGTGCCTGGAGTCGGGGTGAAGCTTTCTTT.

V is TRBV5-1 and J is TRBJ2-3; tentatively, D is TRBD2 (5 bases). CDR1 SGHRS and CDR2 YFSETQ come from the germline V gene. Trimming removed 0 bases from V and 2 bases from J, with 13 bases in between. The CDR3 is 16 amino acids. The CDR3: CASSLVSGRDTDTQYF. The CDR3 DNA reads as TGCGCCAGCAGCTTGGTGTCAGGTCGGGACACAGATACGCAGTATTTT.

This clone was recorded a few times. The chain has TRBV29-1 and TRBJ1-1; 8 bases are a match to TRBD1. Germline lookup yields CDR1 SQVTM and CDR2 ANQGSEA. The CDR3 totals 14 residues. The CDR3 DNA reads TGCAGGGTAGGGACAGGAACTATGAACACTGAAGCTTTCTTT. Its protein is CRVGTGTMNTEAFF.

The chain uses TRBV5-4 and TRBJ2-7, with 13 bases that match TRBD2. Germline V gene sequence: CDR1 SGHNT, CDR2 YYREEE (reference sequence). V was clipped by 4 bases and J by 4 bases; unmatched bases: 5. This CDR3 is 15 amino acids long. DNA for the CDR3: TGTGCCAGCAGCCCGGGACTAGCGGGATTGTACGAGCAGTACTTC. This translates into CASSPGLAGLYEQYF. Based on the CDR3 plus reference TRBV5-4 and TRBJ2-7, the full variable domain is ETGVTQSPTHLIKTRGQQVTLRCSSQSGHNTVSWYQQALGQGPQFIFQYYREEENGRGNFPPRFSGLQFPNYSSELNVNALELDDSALYLCASSPGLAGLYEQYFGPGTRLTVT.